Presented here are 26 T cell receptor beta chains from one specimen sequenced in a study of cytomegalovirus exposure and HLA in healthy donors. Produced via immunoSEQ multiplex PCR; TCRdb's table is partial and in-frame only. The sample lists roughly 130,000 clones, approximately 90% seen once, with 5.5% to 7% in the top ten. Sequencing was carried out using PBMCs. The receptors derive from a woman younger than 45 in good health and CMV-seropositive.

V and J are TRBV2 and TRBJ2-3; 14 bases agree with TRBD2. The CDR3 covers 18 residues. Germline V gene sequence: CDR1 SNHLY, CDR2 FYNNEI. After removal of 5 bases from V and 3 bases from J, the junction contained 10 bases not matched to a gene. The CDR3 nucleotides read TGTGCCAGCAGTCCGACTAGCGGGAGGGCCTTGGGAACAGATACGCAGTATTTT. It is translated as CASSPTSGRALGTDTQYF.

The V gene is TRBV28, the J gene TRBJ2-5; 11 bases agree with TRBD2. CDR3 length: 16 residues. Germline V gene sequence: CDR1 MDHEN, CDR2 SYDVKM. Unmatched junction bases numbered 6, after V lost 4 bases and J lost 2 bases. CDR3 coding DNA: TGTGCCAGCAGTTCCCCGGGACTAGCGGTACAAGAGACCCAGTACTTC. Translation gives CASSSPGLAVQETQYF.

V gene TRBV28 combines with J gene TRBJ2-7; 7 bases line up with TRBD1. Trimming cost V 3 bases and J 1 base; bases outside gene matches: 12. The CDR3 extends over 17 amino acids. Germline V CDR1 and CDR2: MDHEN, SYDVKM. As DNA, the CDR3 is TGTGCCAGCAGTTTGTGGGGTTCCGGGACAGCGTCCTACGAGCAGTACTTC. Its protein is CASSLWGSGTASYEQYF.

Concerning this clone itself: This CDR3 is also generated by other DNA sequences in the sample. V usage is TRBV5-6 and J usage is TRBJ2-7, with D perhaps matching TRBD1 (5 bases). CDR1 is SGHDT, CDR2 YYEEEE, per germline. The CDR3 spans 13 residues. The V end was cut by 4 bases, the J end by 7 bases, with 15 bases between. This CDR3 reads CASSPGQGEEQYF. CDR3 nucleotide sequence: TGTGCCAGCAGCCCCGGGCAAGGGGAAGAGCAGTACTTC.

The chain carries TRBV27 and TRBJ1-4; 7 bases agree with TRBD1. CDR1 and CDR2 from the germline V gene are MNHEY and SMNVEV (reference sequence). The CDR3 spans 15 residues. Trimming at V came to 5 bases and at J to 3 bases, leaving 6 bases not matched to a gene. The CDR3 nucleotides are TGTGCCAGCAGTCCGTCCAGGGGGGCTAATGAAAAACTGTTTTTT. It codes for CASSPSRGANEKLFF.

CDR3 loop: CASSRTVPSNTGELFF. CDR3 DNA sequence: TGCGCCAGCAGCCGGACAGTACCATCGAACACCGGGGAGCTGTTTTTT. This chain uses TRBV5-1 with TRBJ2-2, with D possibly matching TRBD1 (6 bases). Germline V gene data show CDR1 as SGHRS and CDR2 as YFSETQ. V was pared by 4 bases and J by 0 bases, with 13 bases between. The length of the CDR3 is 16 residues.

In DNA, the CDR3 is TGTGCCAGCAGCTCTTGGACAGGGTCCGGGGAGCTGTTTTTT. The encoded protein is CASSSWTGSGELFF. V usage is TRBV11-3 and J usage is TRBJ2-2; 8 bases map to TRBD1. There are 14 residues in the CDR3. Germline CDR1 is SGHNT and CDR2 is YENEEA. Trimming removed 4 bases from V and 6 bases from J; junction bases left unmatched: 4.

This clone appeared a single time. This sequence joins TRBV28 and TRBJ2-7; D unresolved. The CDR3 extends over 12 amino acids. Trimming took 5 bases from V and 7 from J, leaving 12 bases between them. The V gene's germline CDR1 is MDHEN and CDR2 SYDVKM. The CDR3 nucleotides are TGTGCCAGCAGTCTTAGCCGTAGGGAGCAGTACTTC. It encodes CASSLSRREQYF.

V and J are TRBV28 and TRBJ2-7, with 8 bases lining up with TRBD2. The CDR3 length is 15 residues. V dropped 3 bases and J dropped 3; count of bases not matched to a gene: 7. The V gene's germline CDR1 is MDHEN and CDR2 SYDVKM. The CDR3 sequence is CASSFTREGSYEQYF. The CDR3 coding sequence is TGTGCCAGCAGTTTTACCCGGGAGGGCAGCTACGAGCAGTACTTC.

The V call is TRBV11-2, the J call TRBJ2-5; possible D gene TRBD1, 6 bases. The CDR3 is made up of 14 amino acids. V lost 7 bases, J lost 3 bases, and 15 bases lay in between. In germline, CDR1 is SGHAT, CDR2 FQNNGV. CDR3 sequence: CASKVEQGKETQYF. CDR3 nucleotides: TGTGCCAGCAAGGTGGAACAGGGAAAAGAGACCCAGTACTTC. The full variable domain, in which reference TRBV11-2 and TRBJ2-5 provide the parts outside the CDR3, is EAGVAQSPRYKIIEKRQSVAFWCNPISGHATLYWYQQILGQGPKLLIQFQNNGVVDDSQLPKDRFSAERLKGVDSTLKIQPAKLEDSAVYLCASKVEQGKETQYFGPGTRLLVL.

The genes are TRBV9 and TRBJ1-3; 10 positions agree with TRBD1. Per germline, CDR1 SGDLS and CDR2 YYNGEE. With V trimmed by 2 bases and J by 0 bases, 5 bases remained unmatched. The CDR3 spans 17 residues. CDR3 bases: TGTGCCAGCAGCGTCGGGACAGGGGCTAACTCTGGAAACACCATATATTTT. Its translation: CASSVGTGANSGNTIYF.

The chain is built from TRBV28 and TRBJ1-2; no clear D gene. V was shortened by 4 bases and J by 4 bases, with 7 bases between the two germline ends. The CDR3 runs 12 residues. From germline, CDR1 is MDHEN and CDR2 SYDVKM. The CDR3 nucleotides read TGTGCCAGCAGTTGGCGGGGCTATGGCTACACCTTC. Protein: CASSWRGYGYTF.

The chain links TRBV11-2 to TRBJ1-2; 7 bases map to TRBD1. CDR3 size: 13 residues. The junction had 10 bases not matched to a gene; V was cut back by 7 bases and J by 8 bases. Germline V gives CDR1 SGHAT, CDR2 FQNNGV. The DNA for the CDR3 is TGTGCCAGCACCAAGCTGAAAGGGGGCGGCTACACCTTC. Residues: CASTKLKGGGYTF.

This chain connects TRBV4-1 to TRBJ1-1, with 9 positions matching TRBD1. With V trimmed by 1 base and J by 4 bases, 10 bases remained unmatched. Germline V gene sequence: CDR1 MGHRA, CDR2 YSYEKL. This CDR3 comprises 17 residues. CDR3 protein: CASSQVWTGELSTEAFF. In DNA, the CDR3 is TGCGCCAGCAGCCAAGTATGGACAGGGGAGTTGAGCACTGAAGCTTTCTTT.

The V call is TRBV28, the J call TRBJ2-3, with 8 nucleotides matching TRBD1. The germline gives CDR1 MDHEN, CDR2 SYDVKM. This CDR3 has 15 residues. V lost 6 bases to trimming and J lost 3 bases; unmatched junction nucleotides: 8. CDR3 coding DNA: TGTGCCAGCAGCCGGGACAGGAGCGTTACAGATACGCAGTATTTT. Translated, it gives CASSRDRSVTDTQYF.

The chain employs TRBV5-8 and TRBJ2-7; 11 nucleotides match TRBD1. The CDR3 covers 14 residues. Trimming at V came to 2 bases and at J to 9 bases, leaving 7 bases not matched to a gene. Germline lookup yields CDR1 SGHTS and CDR2 YDEGEE. CDR3 coding DNA: TGTGCCAGCAGCTTCTCCGGGACAGGGGGAGTGCAGTACTTC. Residues: CASSFSGTGGVQYF.

This rearrangement joins TRBV6-4 to TRBJ2-3; 10 bases are a match to TRBD2. There are 14 residues in the CDR3. Per the germline V gene, CDR1 is MRHNA and CDR2 is SNTAGT. V trimming: 6 bases; J trimming: 5 bases; junction bases outside the gene matches: 5. The CDR3 bases are TGTGCCAGCAGCACTAGCGGGGATAAAGATACGCAGTATTTT. Amino acid sequence: CASSTSGDKDTQYF.

For the CDR3, the DNA is TGTGCCAGCAGTCCCGCGACAGGGGCGCGGTACTATGGCTACACCTTC. Its protein product is CASSPATGARYYGYTF. The chain has TRBV28 and TRBJ1-2, with TRBD1 matching over 8 bases. There are 16 residues in the CDR3. Looked up from germline, CDR1 is MDHEN and CDR2 is SYDVKM. Germline trimming cut 5 bases from V and 3 bases from J; bases unmatched to any gene: 11.

The chain employs TRBV6-5 and TRBJ2-2; perhaps TRBD2 as D (6 bases). CDR1 is MNHEY, CDR2 SVGAGI, per germline. The CDR3 is 15 amino acids. Deletions cut 6 bases from V and 8 bases from J, with 19 bases between. The CDR3 reads CASSRGLVSGGELFF. CDR3 nucleotides: TGTGCCAGCAGCCGGGGACTGGTCTCGGGAGGGGAGCTGTTTTTT.

As DNA, the CDR3 is TGTGCCAGTGCCCCAGGGGTCACCTCCTACGAGCAGTACTTC. Translated, it gives CASAPGVTSYEQYF. V and J are TRBV19 and TRBJ2-7, with D perhaps matching TRBD1 (6 bases). Germline V gene sequence: CDR1 LNHDA, CDR2 SQIVND (reference sequence). This CDR3 has 14 residues. Deletions cut 8 bases from V and 0 bases from J, with 14 bases between. The full variable domain, with the rest looked up from reference TRBV19 and TRBJ2-7, is DGGITQSPKYLFRKEGQNVTLSCEQNLNHDAMYWYRQDPGQGLRLIYYSQIVNDFQKGDIAEGYSVSREKKESFPLTVTSAQKNPTAFYLCASAPGVTSYEQYFGPGTRLTVT.

The rearrangement links TRBV11-3 to TRBJ2-7; 9 bases map to TRBD2. The length of the CDR3 is 15 residues. Germline-derived CDR1 and CDR2 are SGHNT and YENEEA. With V trimmed by 7 bases and J by 3 bases, 10 bases remained unmatched. CDR3 bases: TGTGCCAGCATCATTCGGGGCGGGAGGGGCTACGAGCAGTACTTC. Translating gives CASIIRGGRGYEQYF.

The chain is built from TRBV5-1 and TRBJ2-7; 9 bases match TRBD1. Germline values: CDR1 SGHRS, CDR2 YFSETQ. The CDR3 has 15 residues. The ends lost 4 bases at V and 5 bases at J; junction bases unmatched: 10. As DNA, the CDR3 is TGCGCCAGCAGCGGAACCGGGACAGGGAAAAACGAGCAGTACTTC. Amino acid sequence: CASSGTGTGKNEQYF.

The CDR3 coding sequence is TGCGCCAGCAGCCAAGAAGAGAGCCTGAACACTGAAGCTTTCTTT. This codes for CASSQEESLNTEAFF. The V gene is TRBV4-1, the J gene TRBJ1-1, with D hard to call. There are 15 residues in the CDR3. Germline loops: CDR1 MGHRA, CDR2 YSYEKL. V was shortened by 0 bases and J by 0 bases, with 8 bases between the two germline ends.

The chain combines TRBV2 with TRBJ2-5, with no clear D. V was trimmed by 5 bases and J by 2 bases, leaving 6 bases between them. CDR3 length equals 12 residues. The germline gives CDR1 SNHLY, CDR2 FYNNEI. Here the CDR3 DNA reads TGTGCCAGCAGTAAAATACAAGAGACCCAGTACTTC. It codes for CASSKIQETQYF.

The CDR3 region is CASSEQLGGNTIYF. The CDR3 DNA reads as TGCGCCAGCAGTGAACAGTTGGGTGGAAACACCATATATTTT. This sequence joins TRBV5-1 and TRBJ1-3; D is uncertain. Trimming removed 5 bases at V and 3 bases at J, with 12 bases between. CDR1 is SGHRS, CDR2 YFSETQ, per germline. The CDR3 is 14 amino acids.

V usage is TRBV18 and J usage is TRBJ1-1, with unresolved D. Germline assignment: CDR1 KGHSH and CDR2 LQKENI. The CDR3 length is 13 residues. Trimming stripped 7 bases from V and 1 base from J, with 10 bases between. The CDR3 reads CASLSGRNTEAFF. The DNA of the CDR3 is TGTGCCAGCTTATCCGGGAGGAACACTGAAGCTTTCTTT. The variable domain in full, with the rest retrieved from reference TRBV18 and TRBJ1-1, is NAGVMQNPRHLVRRRGQEARLRCSPMKGHSHVYWYRQLPEEGLKFMVYLQKENIIDESGMPKERFSAEFPKEGPSILRIQQVVRGDSAAYFCASLSGRNTEAFFGQGTRLTVV.